This TCR beta chain was captured by sequencing in a study of radiotherapy plus CTLA-4 blockade in lung cancer. Study information: Objective responses were recorded in about 18% of patients, with disease control recorded in 25% to 35%.

This clone came up once. Data came from immunoSEQ multiplex PCR; TCRdb stores just in-frame clones and leaves some out. The sample lists roughly 110,000 clones; about 85% were seen once. Germline assignment: CDR1 SGHRS and CDR2 YFSETQ. The CDR3 has 14 residues. V lost 0 bases and J lost 6, with 7 bases in between. The V gene is TRBV5-1, the J gene TRBJ1-6; no reliable D call. The receptor's source is a human donor with non-small cell lung cancer that progressed on radiotherapy plus ipilimumab. Some clones in this sample may be carry-over from other donors' samples. Here the sequenced sample was peripheral blood, taken from a patient treated with radiotherapy plus ipilimumab. Here the CDR3 reads CASSLGRGNSPLHF. The CDR3 nucleotides read TGCGCCAGCAGCTTGGGGCGGGGTAATTCACCCCTCCACTTT.